Detailed here is one T cell receptor (beta chain). Its antigen is undetermined. The entry originates in a study of immune heterogeneity within non-small cell lung tumors. The wider study: Of the tumors, several were squamous cell, roughly 10 non-squamous, and 1 not otherwise specified.

CDR3 of TCR beta was amplified by multiplex PCR that used 32 V and 13 J primers. TCRdb passed the multiplex PCR reads through MiXCR, listing each CDR3 protein once. The table lists more than 9,500 distinct CDR3 sequences, approximately 34% of them singletons. Template material comprised bulk tumor genomic DNA at 550 to 650 ng per sample. Surgery yielded several widely spaced biopsies per primary tumor. Curative surgery was performed on patients who had untreated, newly diagnosed non-small cell lung cancer. Germline V gene sequence: CDR1 MDHEN, CDR2 SYDVKM. This CDR3 region has 15 residues. Study-wide results and caveats: Identical dominant CDR3 beta clonotypes were found repeatedly across the tumor sites of a single patient, and these appeared alongside high-frequency clones that were unique to particular tumor locations. Individual patients largely had distinct high-frequency T-cell receptor beta clonotypes from one another.

The TCR sequence derives from a man aged 60 to 69 with non-small cell lung cancer. Sequenced: lung tumor tissue. The chain carries TRBV28 and TRBJ2-5; a weak D match, TRBD2 (5 bases). The CDR3, as DNA: TGTGCAAGAAGCCCCTCCCGGGGAGTGACGGAGACCCAGTACTTC. Its translation: CARSPSRGVTETQYF.